This T cell receptor (beta chain) appears in the sequencing data of a study of shared clonotypes between healthy human individuals. General study results and limits: What limited the represented genetic and exposure-history diversity was the small number of donors.

Germline values: CDR1 SGDLS, CDR2 YYNGEE. The CDR3 has 14 residues. V shed 3 bases and J shed 3 bases, with 12 bases lying between them. Naive CD8 isolation took CD45RO-negative cells positively selected for CCR7 and excluded terminally differentiated effector memory CD45RA+ cells. Healthy HIV-negative adults with no recent acute infections or vaccinations were recruited as donors. A word on this clone: Antigen: not known.

Assay: immunoSEQ multiplex PCR; the TCRdb copy retains only in-frame clones and omits some. This sample has roughly 2 million clones; less than 95% occur once, and the top ten carry more than 0.95%. The chain is built from TRBV9 and TRBJ1-1, with D perhaps TRBD1 (6 bases). The TCR originated in a young man in good health. The source material was naive CD8+ T cells sorted from blood. The DNA of the CDR3 is TGTGCCAGCAGCGCGGGACATTTGGACACTGAAGCTTTCTTT. The encoded protein is CASSAGHLDTEAFF.